Sequencing of this TCR beta chain was carried out in a study of blood T cell repertoires in COVID-19. Background on the study: The samples span acute and convalescent COVID-19 from the United States, Italy and Spain. PBMCs, B-cell-depleted T cells, or T cells provided the cDNA or gDNA that made up the material.

Trimming took 6 bases from V and 0 from J; bases not matched to a gene: 16. Germline-derived CDR1 and CDR2 are MGHRA and YSYEKL. This CDR3 has 19 amino acids. How the authors handled the data: Researchers report that nucleated cell counts were estimated from reference gene primer amplification. The assay was immunoSEQ multiplex PCR, and TCRdb's table has in-frame clones only and misses some. The D gene and trimming were derived from the DNA, and the V and J assignments and clone size from that table. This table holds under 350,000 clones, approximately 89% found once. This clone was counted once. Sequenced sample: PBMCs or T cells enriched from blood (not recorded which). This chain links TRBV4-1 with TRBJ2-1, with TRBD2 matching 8 bases. The sequence came from a woman between 18 and 29 years old who had recovered from COVID-19. The CDR3 here is CASSRLWSGRAFSYNEQFF. The DNA for the CDR3 is TGCGCCAGCAGTCGTTTGTGGTCCGGGAGGGCCTTCTCCTACAATGAGCAGTTCTTC.